Shown below are 18 T cell receptor beta chains from a single sample sequenced in a study of blood T cell repertoires in COVID-19. Profiled with immunoSEQ multiplex PCR; TCRdb holds only in-frame clones, not every one. Of about 270,000 clones detected, approximately 84% appear once; the ten largest clones hold more than 1.1%. The sample taken for sequencing was peripheral blood. These receptors all come from a human donor with COVID-19, enrolled during active disease. The donor label of this sample is uncertain.

Here the CDR3 reads CASSPQRLNEQFF. CDR3 coding DNA: TGTGCCAGCAGTCCCCAGCGCCTAAATGAGCAGTTCTTC. The rearrangement uses TRBV12-3 or TRBV12-4 and TRBJ2-1; D unresolved. The CDR3 contains 13 residues. V lost 5 bases to trimming and J lost 7 bases, with 12 bases between them.

This chain connects TRBV6-4 to TRBJ1-2, with 9 bases matching TRBD1. Germline V CDR1 and CDR2: MRHNA, SNTAGT. V shed 7 bases and J 7 bases; nucleotides not matched to a gene: 13. This CDR3 spans 15 amino acids. The CDR3 loop reads CASKPEGQGGGGYTF. The CDR3 DNA reads TGTGCCAGCAAGCCGGAGGGACAGGGAGGTGGTGGCTACACCTTC.

Written as DNA, the CDR3 is TGTGCCAGCAGCACCCCGGGACAGGGGTCTGGGGCCAACGTCCTGACTTTC. This translates into CASSTPGQGSGANVLTF. The chain combines TRBV7-9 with TRBJ2-6, with 10 bases that match TRBD1. CDR1 and CDR2 (germline): SEHNR, FQNEAQ (reference sequence). The CDR3 runs 17 residues. The V segment lost 5 bases and the J segment 1 base; nucleotides outside the gene matches: 5.

The chain employs TRBV30 and TRBJ1-5, with D maybe TRBD1 (5 bases). This CDR3 has 15 residues. The ends were cut back, 0 bases at V and 6 bases at J, with 15 bases in the middle. Germline V gives CDR1 GTSNPN, CDR2 SVGIG (reference sequence). The DNA for the CDR3 is TGTGCCTGGAGTGTAGCCCAGGGTGGCACTCAGCCCCAGCATTTT. Amino acid sequence: CAWSVAQGGTQPQHF.

The chain couples TRBV5-3 to TRBJ2-5; 12 bases align to TRBD2. TRBV5-3 is known as an ORF, though its function is uncertain. The CDR3 sequence is 18 residues long. V was pared by 2 bases and J by 4 bases, with 12 bases of the junction left unmatched. The CDR3 DNA is TGTGCCAGAAGCTTAAGTACTAGCGGGAGGAAGGGGCTAGAGACCCAGTACTTC. This sequence encodes CARSLSTSGRKGLETQYF.

This clone was seen only a few times. V usage is TRBV7-2 and J usage is TRBJ1-2, with 8 bases fitting TRBD1. CDR1 and CDR2 (germline): SGHTA, FQGNSA. The V segment lost 0 bases and the J segment 2 bases; nucleotides outside the gene matches: 8. This CDR3 has 17 amino acids. CDR3 protein: CASSLALRAGGNYGYTF. CDR3 nucleotide sequence: TGTGCCAGCAGCTTAGCGCTGAGGGCAGGGGGCAACTATGGCTACACCTTC.

V is TRBV5-1 and J is TRBJ1-6; a possible D gene is TRBD1 (5 bases). The CDR3 loop spans 13 amino acids. V lost 7 bases and J 12 bases, leaving 17 bases between the germline ends. CDR1 is SGHRS, CDR2 YFSETQ, per germline. The CDR3 DNA follows: TGCGCCAGCCCCCCGGGGGAGTATGGACCCCTCCACTTT. It encodes CASPPGEYGPLHF.

V is TRBV5-4 and J is TRBJ2-1, with 12 bases fitting TRBD2. Germline CDR1 is SGHNT and CDR2 is YYREEE (reference sequence). Trimming at V came to 4 bases and at J to 5 bases, leaving 4 bases not matched to a gene. The CDR3 extends over 15 amino acids. Written as DNA, the CDR3 is TGTGCCAGCAGCCAGCGACTAGCGGGAGACAATGAGCAGTTCTTC. As protein: CASSQRLAGDNEQFF. Using reference TRBV5-4 and TRBJ2-1 for the parts outside the CDR3, the full variable domain is ETGVTQSPTHLIKTRGQQVTLRCSSQSGHNTVSWYQQALGQGPQFIFQYYREEENGRGNFPPRFSGLQFPNYSSELNVNALELDDSALYLCASSQRLAGDNEQFFGPGTRLTVL.

The J gene is TRBJ2-2, the V gene TRBV30, with 7 bases lining up with TRBD1. This CDR3 contains 17 residues. The V segment lost 1 base and the J segment 5 bases; nucleotides outside the gene matches: 13. Looked up from germline, CDR1 is GTSNPN and CDR2 is SVGIG (reference sequence). The CDR3 sequence: CAWSAPQVGGGTGELFF. CDR3 in DNA: TGTGCCTGGAGTGCCCCCCAAGTAGGGGGCGGGACCGGGGAGCTGTTTTTT.

A single count supports this clone. V is TRBV29-1 and J is TRBJ2-4; the match to TRBD1 covers 10 bases. CDR1 SQVTM and CDR2 ANQGSEA come from the germline V gene. The CDR3 is made up of 14 amino acids. The junction had 1 base not matched to a gene; V was cut back by 0 bases and J by 5 bases. CDR3 DNA sequence: TGCAGCGTTGAAGATGGACAGGGGGAAAACATTCAGTACTTC. This encodes CSVEDGQGENIQYF.

The gene calls are TRBV7-2 and TRBJ2-7, with 8 positions matching TRBD1. With V trimmed by 1 base and J by 4 bases, 9 bases remained unmatched. The CDR3 is made up of 16 amino acids. Germline loops: CDR1 SGHTA, CDR2 FQGNSA. In DNA, the CDR3 is TGTGCCAGCAGCTTAGACCGGACAGGGAAAGGGTACGAGCAGTACTTC. This encodes CASSLDRTGKGYEQYF.

The CDR3 DNA sequence: TGTGCCAGCAGCCCTCGCTCGGGGGAAGGGAACACTGAAGCTTTCTTT. Translation gives CASSPRSGEGNTEAFF. The V gene is TRBV7-2, the J gene TRBJ1-1, with D perhaps matching TRBD1 (5 bases). Germline CDR1 and CDR2: SGHTA and FQGNSA. V lost 5 bases and J lost 1, with 17 bases in between. This CDR3 contains 16 residues.

This chain uses TRBV28 with TRBJ1-6; TRBD1 matches 7 bases. V trimming: 10 bases; J trimming: 9 bases; junction bases outside the gene matches: 9. Germline loops: CDR1 MDHEN, CDR2 SYDVKM. CDR3 length: 13 amino acids. Here the CDR3 DNA reads TGTGCCACCGGTGCACAGGGGAGTTCACCCCTCCACTTT. Protein: CATGAQGSSPLHF.

The genes are TRBV28 and TRBJ1-5; D is ambiguous. CDR1 and CDR2 from the germline V gene are MDHEN and SYDVKM. Trimming took 2 bases from V and 11 from J, leaving 13 bases between them. CDR3 length equals 13 residues. Written as DNA, the CDR3 is TGTGCCAGCAGTTTACATCCCGATGAGACCCAGCATTTT. Protein: CASSLHPDETQHF.

The gene calls are TRBV2 and TRBJ1-2; TRBD1 agrees at 7 bases. This CDR3 comprises 16 residues. V was clipped by 6 bases and J by 8 bases; unmatched bases: 18. In germline, CDR1 is SNHLY, CDR2 FYNNEI. This chain's CDR3 is CASSGEAGGGPGGYTF. The DNA for the CDR3 is TGTGCCAGCAGCGGGGAGGCAGGGGGAGGCCCAGGCGGCTACACCTTC.

The chain has TRBV15 and TRBJ2-5, with D perhaps TRBD2 (6 bases). The CDR3 consists of 15 residues. Between the trimmed V and J ends, which lost 1 base and 5 bases, there was a span of 14 bases. Looked up from germline, CDR1 is LNHNV and CDR2 is YYDKDF (reference sequence). Here the CDR3 reads CATSRGGDGGETQYF. CDR3 sequence (DNA): TGTGCCACCAGCAGAGGTGGTGATGGAGGGGAGACCCAGTACTTC.

The chain combines TRBV3-1 (or the pseudogene TRBV3-2) with TRBJ2-3, with 7 bases that match TRBD2. The trim removed 2 bases at V and 2 bases at J, leaving 1 base unmatched. This CDR3 is built from 14 residues. Germline V lookup: CDR1 LGHDT, CDR2 YNNKEL (reference sequence). The CDR3 DNA follows: TGTGCCAGCAGCCAAAGCGGGACCACAGATACGCAGTATTTT. It translates to CASSQSGTTDTQYF.

The chain joins TRBV11-1 to TRBJ2-5, with a tentative D call TRBD2 (5 bases). Between the trimmed V and J ends, which lost 3 bases and 2 bases, there was a span of 13 bases. The CDR3 is made up of 15 amino acids. Germline values: CDR1 SGHAT, CDR2 FQDESV (reference sequence). CDR3 nucleotides: TGTGCCAGCAGCTTGGAATTGGACTCGCAAGAGACCCAGTACTTC. Its protein product is CASSLELDSQETQYF.